The 31 T cell receptor beta chains presented below share a single source sample, sequenced in a study of shared clonotypes between healthy human individuals. Using immunoSEQ multiplex PCR, the repertoire was profiled, and TCRdb retains in-frame clones only, with some absent. Of 2 million to 3 million clones in the sample, around 90% were seen once. The sequencing input was naive CD4+ T cells sorted from blood. The sample's subset: CD45RA+ positively selected. Receptors originate from a man aged 18 to 30 in good health.

The rearrangement joins TRBV7-2 to TRBJ1-3; D unclear. V was pared by 0 bases and J by 0 bases, with 9 bases between. From germline, CDR1 is SGHTA and CDR2 FQGNSA. The CDR3 sequence is 16 residues long. CDR3 region: CASSLAGSYSGNTIYF. The CDR3 coding sequence is TGTGCCAGCAGCTTAGCTGGTTCTTACTCTGGAAACACCATATATTTT. Based on the CDR3 plus reference TRBV7-2 and TRBJ1-3, the full variable domain is GAGVSQSPSNKVTEKGKDVELRCDPISGHTALYWYRQSLGQGLEFLIYFQGNSAPDKSGLPSDRFSAERTGGSVSTLTIQRTQQEDSAVYLCASSLAGSYSGNTIYFGEGSWLTVV.

Worth noting for this clone: Other nucleotide sequences in the sample specify the same CDR3. V gene TRBV6-6 combines with J gene TRBJ1-1; D perhaps matches TRBD1 (6 bases). Germline values: CDR1 MNHNY, CDR2 SVGAGI (reference sequence). Deletions cut 6 bases from V and 8 bases from J, with 13 bases between. The CDR3 totals 12 residues. In DNA, the CDR3 is TGTGCCAGCAGCCGTACAGGGACCGAAGCTTTCTTT. This encodes CASSRTGTEAFF.

The chain uses TRBV28 and TRBJ2-1; TRBD1 matches 11 bases. Germline V gene sequence: CDR1 MDHEN, CDR2 SYDVKM. This CDR3 spans 17 amino acids. V was clipped by 6 bases and J by 8 bases; unmatched bases: 15. Here the CDR3 DNA reads TGTGCCAGCAGGTCGACTACACTGGACAGGGGGCACGATGAGCAGTTCTTC. It yields the protein CASRSTTLDRGHDEQFF.

The V call is TRBV7-3, the J call TRBJ2-3, with D hard to call. V was pared by 3 bases and J by 5 bases, with 6 bases between. Germline CDR1 SGHTA, CDR2 FQGTGA. This CDR3 comprises 12 residues. CDR3 region: CASSLSIDTQYF. The CDR3 DNA sequence: TGTGCCAGCAGCTTGTCCATAGATACGCAGTATTTT.

The rearrangement links TRBV6-5 to TRBJ1-2; 10 nucleotides agree with TRBD1. The CDR3 is 14 amino acids. Unmatched junction bases numbered 5, after V lost 6 bases and J lost 4 bases. Per the germline V gene, CDR1 is MNHEY and CDR2 is SVGAGI. In DNA form, the CDR3 reads TGTGCCAGCAGATACGACAGGGGGCCCTATGGCTACACCTTC. This gives the protein CASRYDRGPYGYTF.

CDR3 region: CAWRLTPYEQYF. The CDR3 region has the DNA TGTGCCTGGAGACTTACCCCCTACGAGCAGTACTTC. V usage is TRBV30 and J usage is TRBJ2-7; D uncertain. The CDR3 has 12 amino acids. Germline V CDR1 and CDR2: GTSNPN, SVGIG (reference sequence). Trimming shortened V by 3 bases and J by 2 bases, and 8 bases separated the two germline ends.

A remark on this clone: This sample also contains other DNA sequences that code for the same CDR3. The rearrangement joins TRBV6-5 to TRBJ2-1, with a weak D call TRBD2 (6 bases). The V gene's germline CDR1 is MNHEY and CDR2 SVGAGI. Trimming stripped 0 bases from V and 3 bases from J, with 12 bases between. The length of the CDR3 is 16 residues. The CDR3 DNA is TGTGCCAGCAGTTACTCGAGTCGGGGGAACTACAATGAGCAGTTCTTC. Residues: CASSYSSRGNYNEQFF.

The chain joins TRBV7-2 to TRBJ2-5, with 10 bases fitting TRBD2. Germline CDR1 is SGHTA and CDR2 is FQGNSA. This CDR3 comprises 13 residues. V was clipped by 1 base and J by 10 bases; unmatched bases: 3. The CDR3 reads CASSLGLAGVQYF. The CDR3 DNA reads as TGTGCCAGCAGCTTAGGGCTAGCGGGGGTCCAGTACTTC. The variable domain in full, completed from reference TRBV7-2 and TRBJ2-5, reads GAGVSQSPSNKVTEKGKDVELRCDPISGHTALYWYRQSLGQGLEFLIYFQGNSAPDKSGLPSDRFSAERTGGSVSTLTIQRTQQEDSAVYLCASSLGLAGVQYFGPGTRLLVL.

The chain uses TRBV10-3 and TRBJ2-5; 11 nucleotides agree with TRBD2. Germline-derived CDR1 and CDR2 are ENHRY and SYGVKD. With V trimmed by 7 bases and J by 6 bases, 10 bases remained unmatched. This CDR3 is 15 amino acids long. The CDR3 DNA reads TGTGCCATCATGAGTGCTAGCGGGGGGCCCAAGACCCAGTACTTC. Its translation is CAIMSASGGPKTQYF.

DNA of the CDR3: TGTGCCAGCAGCCCCCACGGGGCAGGAGGTCAGCCCCAGCATTTT. Protein product: CASSPHGAGGQPQHF. The chain carries TRBV9 and TRBJ1-5; weak D call: TRBD1 (5 bases). V was shortened by 4 bases and J by 6 bases, with 17 bases between the two germline ends. The CDR3 contains 15 residues. Per the germline V gene, CDR1 is SGDLS and CDR2 is YYNGEE. Combining the CDR3 with reference TRBV9 and TRBJ1-5 gives the whole variable domain DSGVTQTPKHLITATGQRVTLRCSPRSGDLSVYWYQQSLDQGLQFLIQYYNGEERAKGNILERFSAQQFPDLHSELNLSSLELGDSALYFCASSPHGAGGQPQHFGDGTRLSIL.

V gene TRBV7-2 combines with J gene TRBJ2-7; D tentatively reads TRBD1 or TRBD2 (5 bases each). Trimming shortened V by 5 bases and J by 5 bases, and 22 bases separated the two germline ends. The CDR3 consists of 16 residues. Germline V CDR1 and CDR2: SGHTA, FQGNSA. This CDR3 reads CASSLLWGTSYHEQYF. The CDR3 nucleotides are TGTGCCAGCAGCCTGCTGTGGGGGACCTCCTACCACGAGCAGTACTTC.

The rearrangement joins TRBV10-1 to TRBJ2-1; 14 bases fit TRBD2. Losses at the gene ends were 5 bases for V and 9 bases for J; bases not matched to a gene: 6. Germline assignment: CDR1 WNHNN and CDR2 SYGVQD (reference sequence). CDR3 length: 15 amino acids. The CDR3 coding sequence is TGCGCCAGCAGTTTCGGACTAGCGGGAGGCGGTGAGCAGTTCTTC. Translated: CASSFGLAGGGEQFF.

The chain uses TRBV11-2 and TRBJ2-1; 14 bases map to TRBD2. CDR1 is SGHAT and CDR2 is FQNNGV in the germline V gene. CDR3 length equals 18 residues. The junction had 10 bases not matched to a gene; V was cut back by 2 bases and J by 7 bases. The CDR3 protein is CASSLFGTSGREGNEQFF. The CDR3 DNA reads as TGTGCCAGCAGCTTATTTGGGACTAGCGGGAGAGAGGGGAATGAGCAGTTCTTC.

The chain links TRBV21-1 to TRBJ2-4; TRBD2 is the table's D call and was not checked against the DNA. TRBV21-1 is flagged as a pseudogene. The length of the CDR3 is 10 residues. The CDR3 DNA reads as TGCCCCGGAGGGAGAAACATTCAGTACTTC. Translation: CPGGRNIQYF.

The chain links TRBV6-5 to TRBJ2-1, with D maybe TRBD2 (5 bases). The CDR3 length is 14 residues. Germline V CDR1 and CDR2: MNHEY, SVGAGI. V dropped 8 bases and J dropped 2 bases, with 13 bases sitting between them. This chain's CDR3 is CASRSTGTYNEQFF. DNA of the CDR3: TGTGCCAGCCGCTCGACGGGGACCTACAATGAGCAGTTCTTC.

This clone was seen just once. The chain has TRBV5-5 and TRBJ2-1; D is ambiguous. The CDR3 runs to 13 residues. The V end lost 5 bases, the J end lost 9 bases, and 15 bases lay between the germline ends. Germline loops: CDR1 SGHKS, CDR2 YYEKEE (reference sequence). The CDR3 nucleotides read TGTGCCAGCAGTCTTACCTACGTGGCTGAGCAGTTCTTC. Protein product: CASSLTYVAEQFF.

The rearrangement uses TRBV16 and TRBJ1-1; a possible D gene is TRBD1 (6 bases). This CDR3 is 14 amino acids long. Germline values: CDR1 KGHSY, CDR2 FQNENV. The V gene lost 5 bases and the J gene lost 4 bases, with 14 bases spanning the gap. CDR3 DNA: TGTGCCAGCAGCACAAGGGGACAATCCACTGAAGCTTTCTTT. Protein: CASSTRGQSTEAFF.

This clone was found a few times. V usage is TRBV7-2 and J usage is TRBJ1-1; perhaps TRBD1 as D (5 bases). V lost 2 bases to trimming and J lost 1 base, with 8 bases between them. Germline lookup yields CDR1 SGHTA and CDR2 FQGNSA. This CDR3 has 14 residues. The DNA for the CDR3 is TGTGCCAGCAGCTTAATCGGGACGAACACTGAAGCTTTCTTT. Translated: CASSLIGTNTEAFF.

The chain links TRBV6-6 to TRBJ1-2; 7 bases are shared with TRBD1. Germline CDR1 reads MNHNY; CDR2 reads SVGAGI (reference sequence). With V trimmed by 7 bases and J by 8 bases, 13 bases remained unmatched. This CDR3 comprises 14 residues. CDR3 coding DNA: TGTGCCAGCAACTTACCTATTGACAGGGCCGGCTACACCTTC. This encodes CASNLPIDRAGYTF.

As DNA, the CDR3 is TGCGCCAGCAGCCAAGGGCTACAAAGTGAGCAGTTCTTC. Protein sequence: CASSQGLQSEQFF. The genes are TRBV4-3 and TRBJ2-1; no firm D call. From germline, CDR1 is LGHNA and CDR2 YSLEER. This CDR3 comprises 13 residues. Trimming took 1 base from V and 9 from J, leaving 10 bases between them.

With regard to this clone: The sample holds other DNA sequences that translate to the same CDR3. The chain carries TRBV5-1 and TRBJ2-7; the D is unclear. CDR1 SGHRS and CDR2 YFSETQ come from the germline V gene. This CDR3 comprises 14 residues. The V gene lost 2 bases and the J gene lost 3 bases, with 12 bases spanning the gap. The CDR3 reads CASSLTSGVYEQYF. CDR3 DNA: TGCGCCAGCAGCTTAACGTCTGGGGTCTACGAGCAGTACTTC.

As to this clone: This sample also contains other DNA sequences that code for the same CDR3. The rearrangement uses TRBV7-2 and TRBJ2-7; 9 nucleotides match TRBD1. This CDR3 region has 13 residues. Germline-derived CDR1 and CDR2 are SGHTA and FQGNSA. V lost 4 bases to trimming and J lost 4 bases; unmatched junction nucleotides: 2. This CDR3 is CASSSDRGYEQYF. The CDR3 DNA follows: TGTGCCAGCAGCTCGGACAGGGGATACGAGCAGTACTTC.

J is TRBJ1-6 and V is TRBV27; no clear D gene. Trimming took off 5 bases at V and 0 bases at J, with 11 bases between the two ends. Germline V gene data show CDR1 as MNHEY and CDR2 as SMNVEV (reference sequence). CDR3 length: 16 amino acids. The DNA for the CDR3 is TGTGCCAGCAGTGGCCCCGTGAGCTCCTATAATTCACCCCTCCACTTT. Its protein product is CASSGPVSSYNSPLHF.

The chain recombines TRBV6-1 with TRBJ1-6, with TRBD1 as a possible D gene (6 bases). Germline V gene sequence: CDR1 MNHNS, CDR2 SASEGT. The CDR3 loop spans 16 amino acids. The V and J ends lost 4 bases and 6 bases respectively, with 16 bases between them. CDR3 sequence: CASSGIPGQLNSPLHF. The CDR3 coding sequence is TGTGCCAGCAGTGGGATTCCGGGACAACTTAATTCACCCCTCCACTTT.

The rearrangement links TRBV10-3 to TRBJ1-1, with 9 bases aligning to TRBD1. The V gene's germline CDR1 is ENHRY and CDR2 SYGVKD. V trimming: 5 bases; J trimming: 4 bases; junction bases outside the gene matches: 2. The CDR3 has 13 amino acids. CDR3 loop: CAISTQGATEAFF. In nucleotides, the CDR3 is TGTGCCATCAGTACACAGGGGGCCACTGAAGCTTTCTTT.

The chain uses TRBV11-2 and TRBJ2-5; no definite D call. The CDR3 covers 14 residues. Trimming took 5 bases from V and 2 from J, leaving 12 bases between them. Germline V gene lookup returns CDR1 SGHAT and CDR2 FQNNGV. The CDR3 nucleotides read TGTGCCAGCAGCCGTCGGCGGTTACAAGAGACCCAGTACTTC. It encodes CASSRRRLQETQYF. Full variable domain (missing parts from reference TRBV11-2 and TRBJ2-5): EAGVAQSPRYKIIEKRQSVAFWCNPISGHATLYWYQQILGQGPKLLIQFQNNGVVDDSQLPKDRFSAERLKGVDSTLKIQPAKLEDSAVYLCASSRRRLQETQYFGPGTRLLVL.

The rearrangement uses TRBV10-3 and TRBJ2-1; TRBD2 aligns across 12 bases. The trim removed 4 bases at V and 6 bases at J, leaving 13 bases unmatched. CDR1 ENHRY and CDR2 SYGVKD come from the germline V gene. The CDR3 covers 18 residues. The CDR3 here is CAISGTRPGLAGINEQFF. CDR3 coding DNA: TGTGCCATCAGTGGGACCCGTCCTGGACTAGCGGGAATCAATGAGCAGTTCTTC.

The table lists this clone with a count of one. Within the sample, other DNA sequences also encode this same CDR3. The V call is TRBV5-1, the J call TRBJ2-3; 8 positions match TRBD1. The germline V gene has CDR1 SGHRS and CDR2 YFSETQ. V lost 8 bases and J lost 2; bases outside the gene matches: 7. CDR3 size: 14 residues. In nucleotides, the CDR3 is TGCGCCAGTTCAGGGGGCCTCTCCACAGATACGCAGTATTTT. Encoded protein: CASSGGLSTDTQYF.

The chain recombines TRBV18 with TRBJ2-1; D uncertain. The germline gives CDR1 KGHSH, CDR2 LQKENI. The CDR3 is 13 amino acids. V lost 2 bases to trimming and J lost 6 bases, with 8 bases between them. The CDR3 region is CASSPYSPNEQFF. Here the CDR3 DNA reads TGTGCCAGCTCACCATACAGTCCCAATGAGCAGTTCTTC.

Notes on this clone: The same CDR3 can be traced to other DNA sequences in this sample. The CDR3 coding sequence is TGTGCCAGCAGTTACTCGAACGGGGAGCTGTTTTTT. It is translated as CASSYSNGELFF. The chain links TRBV6-5 to TRBJ2-2; the D is unclear. Trimming took 0 bases from V and 7 from J, leaving 3 bases between them. This CDR3 comprises 12 residues. Germline CDR1 reads MNHEY; CDR2 reads SVGAGI.

Written as DNA, the CDR3 is TGTGCCAGCAGTCCGTGGCATGAGGGCTACGAGCAGTACTTC. It is translated as CASSPWHEGYEQYF. The chain carries TRBV6-5 and TRBJ2-7; weak D call: TRBD2 (5 bases). The V gene lost 5 bases and the J gene lost 3 bases, with 14 bases spanning the gap. Germline CDR1 MNHEY, CDR2 SVGAGI. The CDR3 length is 14 residues.